Listed here are 14 T cell receptor beta chains from one sample, sequenced in a study of blood T cell repertoires in COVID-19. Some clones are missing from TCRdb's copy, which holds only in-frame ones; the method was immunoSEQ multiplex PCR. The top ten clones hold 6.3% of a sample with around 300,000 clones, 70% to 90% of them seen once. The sequenced sample consisted of peripheral blood. Receptors were obtained from a woman aged 45-65 years with COVID-19, enrolled during active disease.

The rearrangement uses TRBV9 and TRBJ1-4; D unresolved. Germline CDR1 reads SGDLS; CDR2 reads YYNGEE. CDR3 length: 15 residues. V lost 0 bases and J 0 bases, leaving 6 bases between the germline ends. This chain's CDR3 is CASSVESATNEKLFF. CDR3 nucleotides: TGTGCCAGCAGCGTAGAGTCAGCAACTAATGAAAAACTGTTTTTT.

This clone was seen once. This chain uses TRBV6-6 with TRBJ1-3, with D maybe TRBD1 (5 bases). Germline assignment: CDR1 MNHNY and CDR2 SVGAGI (reference sequence). The CDR3 covers 15 residues. The V end was cut by 6 bases, the J end by 0 bases, with 12 bases between. The DNA for the CDR3 is TGTGCCAGCAGCCCTACAGGCCTCTCTGGAAACACCATATATTTT. Protein product: CASSPTGLSGNTIYF.

The chain links TRBV18 to TRBJ1-4; D is unresolved. The germline CDR1 and CDR2 sequences are KGHSH and LQKENI. The CDR3 runs 15 residues. Trimming took 4 bases from V and 4 from J, leaving 13 bases between them. This CDR3 is CASSRRDGGNEKLFF. CDR3 DNA sequence: TGTGCCAGCTCACGAAGAGACGGAGGTAATGAAAAACTGTTTTTT.

The chain links TRBV4-2 to TRBJ1-3; D perhaps matches TRBD1 (6 bases). There are 18 residues in the CDR3. Between the trimmed V and J ends, which lost 0 bases and 0 bases, there was a span of 15 bases. CDR1 and CDR2 (germline): LGHNA, YNFKEQ. CDR3 nucleotides: TGTGCCAGCAGCCAAGAATGGGGGGGCCGCCACTCTGGAAACACCATATATTTT. This translates into CASSQEWGGRHSGNTIYF.

CDR3 loop: CASSFRTSGYNEQFF. CDR3 DNA sequence: TGTGCCAGCAGCTTCAGGACTAGCGGGTACAATGAGCAGTTCTTC. The chain recombines TRBV7-3 with TRBJ2-1; 11 bases agree with TRBD2. After removal of 3 bases from V and 4 bases from J, the junction contained 2 bases not matched to a gene. Germline CDR1 SGHTA, CDR2 FQGTGA. The CDR3 extends over 15 amino acids.

CDR3 protein: CASRLAGVDTQYF. CDR3 in DNA: TGTGCCAGCAGACTAGCGGGAGTAGATACGCAGTATTTT. This chain joins TRBV18 and TRBJ2-3, with 12 bases fitting TRBD2. Germline V lookup: CDR1 KGHSH, CDR2 LQKENI. The CDR3 contains 13 residues. The V and J ends lost 8 bases and 5 bases, in that order; junction bases with no gene match: 2.

J is TRBJ2-5 and V is TRBV7-9; D is possibly TRBD2 (5 bases). Between the trimmed V and J ends, which lost 5 bases and 2 bases, there was a span of 18 bases. From germline, CDR1 is SEHNR and CDR2 FQNEAQ (reference sequence). This CDR3 is 16 amino acids long. This CDR3 is CASSQRLGMGQETQYF. CDR3 coding DNA: TGTGCCAGCAGCCAGCGCCTCGGGATGGGTCAAGAGACCCAGTACTTC.

This clone has more than one count but fewer than ten. The rearrangement uses TRBV10-3 and TRBJ1-6; 8 positions agree with TRBD1. The V gene's germline CDR1 is ENHRY and CDR2 SYGVKD. V was pared by 3 bases and J by 6 bases, with 4 bases of the junction left unmatched. The CDR3 runs to 15 residues. Written as DNA, the CDR3 is TGTGCCATCAGTGACTCAGGGGGCCCTAATTCACCCCTCCACTTT. It encodes CAISDSGGPNSPLHF.

The chain is built from TRBV9 and TRBJ1-4; TRBD1 matches 8 bases. Germline V lookup: CDR1 SGDLS, CDR2 YYNGEE. The CDR3 sequence is 13 residues long. J lost 8 bases, V lost 4 bases, and 4 bases had no gene match. CDR3: CASSFDRGEKLFF. The CDR3 DNA reads as TGTGCCAGCAGCTTTGACAGGGGCGAAAAACTGTTTTTT.

This sequence joins TRBV7-3 and TRBJ1-2, with D uncertain. Trimming removed 8 bases at V and 4 bases at J, with 17 bases between. Germline values: CDR1 SGHTA, CDR2 FQGTGA. The CDR3 spans 14 residues. DNA of the CDR3: TGTGCCAGCGCCAGGCAGGCCTCAGGCTATGGCTACACCTTC. Translation: CASARQASGYGYTF.

The chain recombines TRBV19 with TRBJ1-5; D might be TRBD1 (6 bases). This CDR3 has 13 residues. CDR1 LNHDA and CDR2 SQIVND come from the germline V gene (reference sequence). Trimming removed 5 bases from V and 2 bases from J, with 7 bases in between. The CDR3 nucleotides are TGTGCCAGTAGTTACAGGGGCAATCAGCCCCAGCATTTT. Amino acid sequence: CASSYRGNQPQHF.

The gene calls are TRBV2 and TRBJ2-3, with 7 bases matching TRBD1. The J segment lost 1 base and the V segment lost 6 bases, leaving 4 bases of the junction unmatched. CDR3 length: 14 residues. The germline V gene encodes CDR1 SNHLY and CDR2 FYNNEI. The CDR3 spells CASRTGTGTDTQYF. DNA of the CDR3: TGTGCCAGCAGAACCGGGACAGGCACAGATACGCAGTATTTT.

The chain has TRBV7-8 and TRBJ1-5; D is possibly TRBD1 (6 bases). Germline lookup yields CDR1 SGHVS and CDR2 FQNEAQ. The CDR3 has 14 residues. V lost 2 bases and J 4 bases, leaving 9 bases between the germline ends. In nucleotides, the CDR3 is TGTGCCAGCAGCTTAACAGGGCCAAATCAGCCCCAGCATTTT. This translates into CASSLTGPNQPQHF.

V and J are TRBV7-9 and TRBJ2-3, with D tentatively TRBD2 (5 bases). The CDR3 is 14 residues long. Germline lookup yields CDR1 SEHNR and CDR2 FQNEAQ (reference sequence). V gave up 5 bases and J gave up 11 bases, with 20 bases separating them. The CDR3 is CASSVGETSGGQYF. CDR3 nucleotide sequence: TGTGCCAGCAGCGTCGGGGAGACTTCCGGAGGGCAGTATTTT.